The 21 T cell receptor beta chains presented below share a single source sample, sequenced in a study of blood T cell repertoires in COVID-19 (dated by TCRdb to about 2020). The library was generated by the immunoSEQ multiplex PCR assay. In TCRdb, the immuneACCESS table is reduced to in-frame sequences with V and J assigned. These tables do not hold every clone; where another copy was compared, an unresolved V gene accounts for under half, and the others remain unexplained. This sample is represented by about 470,000 clones; around 90% of them were singletons. About 0.75% of the sample rests with the top ten. The specimen was PBMCs or T cells enriched from blood (not recorded which). The receptors here all came from a woman aged 18-30 years who had recovered from COVID-19.

This clone was seen only once. The chain is built from TRBV30 and TRBJ2-1; 9 bases are a match to TRBD2. The length of the CDR3 is 15 residues. CDR1 and CDR2 (germline): GTSNPN, SVGIG (reference sequence). The V and J ends lost 4 bases and 2 bases, in that order; junction bases with no gene match: 6. In nucleotides, the CDR3 is TGTGCCTGGATGTTGGCGGGGGGGACCTACAATGAGCAGTTCTTC. Its protein is CAWMLAGGTYNEQFF. Based on the CDR3 plus reference TRBV30 and TRBJ2-1, the full variable domain is SQTIHQWPATLVQPVGSPLSLECTVEGTSNPNLYWYRQAAGRGLQLLFYSVGIGQISSEVPQNLSASRPQDRQFILSSKKLLLSDSGFYLCAWMLAGGTYNEQFFGPGTRLTVL.

The V gene is TRBV7-9, the J gene TRBJ1-1; D unclear. Trimming removed 5 bases at V and 8 bases at J, with 12 bases between. CDR1 is SEHNR and CDR2 is FQNEAQ in the germline V gene (reference sequence). This CDR3 is built from 12 residues. The CDR3 region has the DNA TGTGCCAGCAGCCTTGACACCCTGGAAGCTTTCTTT. Its protein is CASSLDTLEAFF.

The chain joins TRBV27 to TRBJ1-6; D is perhaps TRBD1 (6 bases). Deletions cut 2 bases from V and 7 bases from J, with 12 bases between. The CDR3 loop spans 15 amino acids. Germline values: CDR1 MNHEY, CDR2 SMNVEV (reference sequence). CDR3 nucleotide sequence: TGTGCCAGCAGTTTAATACAGGGTGGGAATTCACCCCTCCACTTT. Residues: CASSLIQGGNSPLHF.

The V call is TRBV7-3, the J call TRBJ2-1; TRBD2 matches at 10 bases. The germline gives CDR1 SGHTA, CDR2 FQGTGA. V shed 5 bases, J shed 5 bases, and the junction held 6 bases outside the gene matches. The CDR3 runs to 15 residues. The CDR3 spells CASSPSGGANNEQFF. The CDR3 DNA sequence: TGTGCCAGCAGCCCAAGCGGGGGGGCCAACAATGAGCAGTTCTTC.

V and J are TRBV10-2 and TRBJ1-1, with D uncertain. Trimming removed 5 bases from V and 4 bases from J, with 14 bases in between. CDR1 and CDR2 (germline): WSHSY, SAAADI. CDR3 length: 14 amino acids. DNA for the CDR3: TGCGCCAGCAGTAGGACTAGAACGATCACTGAAGCTTTCTTT. This gives the protein CASSRTRTITEAFF.

The J gene is TRBJ1-4, the V gene TRBV5-1; 7 nucleotides align to TRBD1. Germline loops: CDR1 SGHRS, CDR2 YFSETQ. Trimming at V came to 4 bases and at J to 3 bases, leaving 6 bases not matched to a gene. This CDR3 is 15 amino acids long. Here the CDR3 reads CASSPTGSSNEKLFF. CDR3 DNA: TGCGCCAGCAGCCCGACAGGGAGTTCTAATGAAAAACTGTTTTTT.

The rearrangement uses TRBV28 and TRBJ1-2; D may be TRBD1 (6 bases). V was clipped by 3 bases and J by 6 bases, with 17 bases between them. From germline, CDR1 is MDHEN and CDR2 SYDVKM. The length of the CDR3 is 15 residues. DNA for the CDR3: TGTGCCAGCAGTTTGGCCGGGACACCCCTCGATGGCTACACCTTC. It translates to CASSLAGTPLDGYTF.

The J gene is TRBJ1-2, the V gene TRBV6-2 or TRBV6-3; a possible D gene is TRBD1 (6 bases). This CDR3 contains 15 residues. Trimming shortened V by 3 bases and J by 6 bases, and 17 bases separated the two germline ends. Germline loops: CDR1 MNHEY, CDR2 SVGEGT. CDR3 in DNA: TGTGCCAGCAGTTATGGCATGGGCAGGGGAGATGGCTACACCTTC. It encodes CASSYGMGRGDGYTF.

This chain links TRBV21-1 with TRBJ1-2; the table's D call, TRBD1, has no DNA check behind it. TRBV21-1 counts as a pseudogene. This CDR3 comprises 15 residues. CDR3 coding DNA: TGTGCCAGCAGCAAAAAGGAGACAGTCGGCCTTGGCTACACCTTC. Protein: CASSKKETVGLGYTF.

The chain joins TRBV2 to TRBJ1-1; D unclear. Trimming cost V 6 bases and J 0 bases, with 8 bases left between them. Germline values: CDR1 SNHLY, CDR2 FYNNEI. The length of the CDR3 is 13 residues. CDR3 coding DNA: TGTGCCAGCAGGGCGGAAATGAACACTGAAGCTTTCTTT. Its translation: CASRAEMNTEAFF.

In its sample, this clone was seen once. CDR3 sequence: CASRGTSGGGTYNEQFF. The CDR3 DNA reads as TGTGCCAGCAGAGGGACTAGCGGGGGGGGTACCTACAATGAGCAGTTCTTC. The chain links TRBV27 to TRBJ2-1, with TRBD2 identical over 16 bases. The CDR3 runs to 17 residues. The V and J ends lost 6 bases and 2 bases, in that order; junction bases with no gene match: 4. Germline values: CDR1 MNHEY, CDR2 SMNVEV (reference sequence).

The V gene is TRBV28, the J gene TRBJ2-7; 10 bases map to TRBD1. The V and J ends lost 2 bases and 5 bases, in that order; junction bases with no gene match: 6. The CDR3 totals 15 residues. CDR1 is MDHEN and CDR2 is SYDVKM in the germline V gene. The CDR3 DNA sequence: TGTGCCAGCAGTTTACTTGGACAGGGGGACCACGAGCAGTACTTC. Amino acid sequence: CASSLLGQGDHEQYF. Supplemented by reference TRBV28 and TRBJ2-7, the full variable domain reads DVKVTQSSRYLVKRTGEKVFLECVQDMDHENMFWYRQDPGLGLRLIYFSYDVKMKEKGDIPEGYSVSREKKERFSLILESASTNQTSMYLCASSLLGQGDHEQYFGPGTRLTVT.

A single count supports this clone. This rearrangement joins TRBV3-1 (or the pseudogene TRBV3-2) to TRBJ2-3; 9 nucleotides align to TRBD1. V shed 4 bases and J 6 bases; nucleotides not matched to a gene: 11. CDR3 length: 16 residues. Germline V gene data show CDR1 as LGHDT and CDR2 as YNNKEL (reference sequence). The CDR3 coding sequence is TGTGCCAGCAGCCTTGGTGGGACAGGGTTATGGGATACGCAGTATTTT. This gives the protein CASSLGGTGLWDTQYF.

This chain joins TRBV6-5 and TRBJ1-2; D is possibly TRBD1 (5 bases). The CDR3 has 15 amino acids. CDR1 is MNHEY, CDR2 SVGAGI, per germline. Between the trimmed V and J ends, which lost 0 bases and 8 bases, there was a span of 16 bases. CDR3 amino acids: CASSYSRGLGEGYTF. The DNA for the CDR3 is TGTGCCAGCAGTTACTCGAGGGGACTGGGGGAAGGCTACACCTTC.

The V call is TRBV7-2, the J call TRBJ1-1, with TRBD1 matching 8 bases. This CDR3 has 14 amino acids. Trimming took 5 bases from V and 1 from J; bases not matched to a gene: 3. Germline loops: CDR1 SGHTA, CDR2 FQGNSA. The CDR3 DNA sequence: TGTGCCAGCAGCAAGACAGGGGAGAACACTGAAGCTTTCTTT. It is translated as CASSKTGENTEAFF. The full variable domain, its missing parts supplied by reference TRBV7-2 and TRBJ1-1, is GAGVSQSPSNKVTEKGKDVELRCDPISGHTALYWYRQSLGQGLEFLIYFQGNSAPDKSGLPSDRFSAERTGGSVSTLTIQRTQQEDSAVYLCASSKTGENTEAFFGQGTRLTVV.

This clone appeared once. The DNA for the CDR3 is TGTGCCAGCAGCCGGGGACAGACACAAGAGACCCAGTACTTC. Its protein product is CASSRGQTQETQYF. The chain couples TRBV3-1 (or the pseudogene TRBV3-2) to TRBJ2-5; 7 nucleotides line up with TRBD1. This CDR3 has 14 amino acids. Germline lookup yields CDR1 LGHDT and CDR2 YNNKEL (reference sequence). The V segment lost 4 bases and the J segment 2 bases; nucleotides outside the gene matches: 4.

The J gene is TRBJ1-6, the V gene TRBV9; D perhaps matches TRBD1 (6 bases). CDR3 length: 16 residues. Trimming pared 3 bases from V and 7 bases from J, leaving 17 bases between. CDR1 SGDLS and CDR2 YYNGEE come from the germline V gene. Here the CDR3 DNA reads TGTGCCAGCAGCGCGGGGGGGCAGGGTCTAAATTCACCCCTCCACTTT. This encodes CASSAGGQGLNSPLHF.

The chain links TRBV4-1 to TRBJ1-1; D possibly corresponds to TRBD1 (5 bases). Per the germline V gene, CDR1 is MGHRA and CDR2 is YSYEKL. Trimming stripped 1 base from V and 1 base from J, with 10 bases between. The length of the CDR3 is 15 residues. The CDR3 loop reads CASSQGGGKNTEAFF. DNA for the CDR3: TGCGCCAGCAGCCAAGGTGGGGGGAAGAACACTGAAGCTTTCTTT.

The chain uses TRBV4-2 and TRBJ1-1; D ambiguous. This CDR3 spans 14 amino acids. V gave up 0 bases and J gave up 2 bases, with 7 bases separating them. Germline values: CDR1 LGHNA, CDR2 YNFKEQ. The CDR3, as DNA: TGTGCCAGCAGCCAAGACTCCGTCAACACTGAAGCTTTCTTT. This encodes CASSQDSVNTEAFF.

The sample holds a few counts of this clone. This chain uses TRBV19 with TRBJ1-3; 8 bases are shared with TRBD1. The V segment lost 10 bases and the J segment 1 base; nucleotides outside the gene matches: 21. The CDR3 loop spans 19 amino acids. Germline V gene sequence: CDR1 LNHDA, CDR2 SQIVND (reference sequence). This CDR3 reads CATSPRGQGVLGSGNTIYF. Written as DNA, the CDR3 is TGTGCCACCTCGCCTCGAGGACAGGGTGTCCTAGGGTCTGGAAACACCATATATTTT.

CDR3 coding DNA: TGCGCCAGCAGCCCCCGGACAGCATGGGGCAATCAGCCCCAGCATTTT. This sequence encodes CASSPRTAWGNQPQHF. The chain combines TRBV4-1 with TRBJ1-5; perhaps TRBD1 as D (6 bases). The CDR3 sequence is 16 residues long. Germline V lookup: CDR1 MGHRA, CDR2 YSYEKL. Trimming left V 4 bases short and J 2 bases short, with 15 bases between.